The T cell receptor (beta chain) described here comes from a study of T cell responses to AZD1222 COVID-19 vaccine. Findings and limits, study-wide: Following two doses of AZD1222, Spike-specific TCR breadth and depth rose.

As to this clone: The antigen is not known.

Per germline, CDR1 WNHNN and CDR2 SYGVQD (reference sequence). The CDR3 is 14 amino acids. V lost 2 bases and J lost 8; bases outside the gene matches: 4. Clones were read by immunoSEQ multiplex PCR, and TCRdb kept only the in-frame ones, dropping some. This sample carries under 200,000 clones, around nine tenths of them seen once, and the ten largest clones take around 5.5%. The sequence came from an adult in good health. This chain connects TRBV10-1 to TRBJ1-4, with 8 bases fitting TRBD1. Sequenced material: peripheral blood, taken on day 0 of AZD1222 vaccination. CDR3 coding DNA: TGCGCCAGCAGTGAGAGGACAGGGCGGGAAAAACTGTTTTTT. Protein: CASSERTGREKLFF.